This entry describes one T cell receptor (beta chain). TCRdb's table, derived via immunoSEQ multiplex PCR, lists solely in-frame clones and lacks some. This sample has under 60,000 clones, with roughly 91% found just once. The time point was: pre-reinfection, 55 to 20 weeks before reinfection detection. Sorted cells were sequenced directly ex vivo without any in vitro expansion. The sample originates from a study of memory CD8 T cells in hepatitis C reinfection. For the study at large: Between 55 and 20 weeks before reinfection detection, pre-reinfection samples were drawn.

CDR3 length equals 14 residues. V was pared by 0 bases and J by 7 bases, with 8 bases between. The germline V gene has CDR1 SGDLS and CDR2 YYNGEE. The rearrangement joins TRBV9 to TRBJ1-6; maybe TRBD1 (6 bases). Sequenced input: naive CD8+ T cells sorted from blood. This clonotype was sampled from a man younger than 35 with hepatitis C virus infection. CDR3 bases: TGTGCCAGCAGCGTAGTGGGACAAAATTCACCCCTCCACTTT. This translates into CASSVVGQNSPLHF.